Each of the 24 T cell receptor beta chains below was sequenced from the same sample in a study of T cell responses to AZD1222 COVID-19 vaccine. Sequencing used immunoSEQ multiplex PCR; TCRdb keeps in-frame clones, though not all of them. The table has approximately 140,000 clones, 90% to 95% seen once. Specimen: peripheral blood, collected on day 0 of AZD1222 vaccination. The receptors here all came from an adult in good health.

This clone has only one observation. The CDR3 coding sequence is TGTGCCAGCAGCTTGGGAACGGTCGATGAGCAGTTCTTC. Its protein is CASSLGTVDEQFF. This rearrangement joins TRBV7-9 to TRBJ2-1; D unresolved. CDR1 is SEHNR and CDR2 is FQNEAQ in the germline V gene (reference sequence). The germline V and J ends were trimmed by 3 bases and 8 bases, with 11 bases remaining between them. The CDR3 has 13 amino acids.

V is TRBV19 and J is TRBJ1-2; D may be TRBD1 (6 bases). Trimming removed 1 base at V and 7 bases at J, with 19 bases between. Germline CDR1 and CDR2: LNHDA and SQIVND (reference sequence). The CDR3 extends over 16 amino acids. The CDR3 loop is CASSIGTRASGAGYTF. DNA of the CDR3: TGTGCCAGTAGTATAGGAACCAGGGCCTCAGGGGCTGGCTACACCTTC.

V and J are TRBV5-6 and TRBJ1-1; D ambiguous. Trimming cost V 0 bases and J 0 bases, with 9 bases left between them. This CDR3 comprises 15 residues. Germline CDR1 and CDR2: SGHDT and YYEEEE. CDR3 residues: CASSLAGGVNTEAFF. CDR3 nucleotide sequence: TGTGCCAGCAGCTTGGCGGGCGGTGTGAACACTGAAGCTTTCTTT.

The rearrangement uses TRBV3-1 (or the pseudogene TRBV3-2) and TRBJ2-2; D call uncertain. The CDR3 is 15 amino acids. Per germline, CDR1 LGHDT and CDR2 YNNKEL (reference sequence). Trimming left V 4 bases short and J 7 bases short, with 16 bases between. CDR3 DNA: TGTGCCAGCAGCCCAAAGCTTCTCTTGATCGGGGAGCTGTTTTTT. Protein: CASSPKLLLIGELFF.

The CDR3, as DNA: TGTGCCAGCAGCCAAGATAGGCCAGGAGCAGCCCACGAGCAGTACGTC. This encodes CASSQDRPGAAHEQYV. The V and J genes are TRBV3-1 (or the pseudogene TRBV3-2) and TRBJ2-7; D gene unclear. Germline V gene data show CDR1 as LGHDT and CDR2 as YNNKEL (reference sequence). The CDR3 is 16 residues long. V lost 0 bases, J lost 5 bases, and 17 bases lay in between.

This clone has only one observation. For the CDR3, the DNA is TGTGCCAGCAGTTACCCGGACGGCTACGAGCAGTACGTC. Protein product: CASSYPDGYEQYV. The chain joins TRBV6-2 or TRBV6-3 to TRBJ2-7; D call uncertain. Trimming took 2 bases from V and 3 from J, leaving 8 bases between them. The germline V gene encodes CDR1 MNHEY and CDR2 SVGEGT. The CDR3 sequence is 13 residues long.

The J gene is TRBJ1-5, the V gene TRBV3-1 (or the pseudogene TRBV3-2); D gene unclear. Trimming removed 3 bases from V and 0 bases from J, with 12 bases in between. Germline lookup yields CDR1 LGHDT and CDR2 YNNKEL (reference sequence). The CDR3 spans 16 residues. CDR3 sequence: CASSHGHQTSNQPQHF. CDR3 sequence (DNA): TGTGCCAGCAGCCACGGTCACCAGACTAGCAATCAGCCCCAGCATTTT.

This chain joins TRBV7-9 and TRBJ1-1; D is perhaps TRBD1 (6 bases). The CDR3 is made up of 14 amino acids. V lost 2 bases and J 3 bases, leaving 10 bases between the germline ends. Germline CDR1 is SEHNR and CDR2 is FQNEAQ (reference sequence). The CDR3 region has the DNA TGTGCCAGCAGCTTATTAGGGGGAGACACTGAAGCTTTCTTT. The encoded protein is CASSLLGGDTEAFF.

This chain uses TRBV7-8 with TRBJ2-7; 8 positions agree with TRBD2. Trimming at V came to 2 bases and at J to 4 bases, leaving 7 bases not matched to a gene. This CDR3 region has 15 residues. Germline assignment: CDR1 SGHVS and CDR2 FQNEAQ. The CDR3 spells CASSLREGLWYEQYV. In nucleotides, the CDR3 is TGTGCCAGCAGCTTACGGGAGGGCCTCTGGTACGAGCAGTACGTC.

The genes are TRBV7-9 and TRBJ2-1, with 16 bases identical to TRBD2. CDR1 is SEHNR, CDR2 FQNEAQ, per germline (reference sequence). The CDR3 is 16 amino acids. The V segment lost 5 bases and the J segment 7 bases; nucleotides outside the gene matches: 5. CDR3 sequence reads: CASSPPGLAGGNEQFF. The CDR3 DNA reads TGTGCCAGCAGCCCCCCGGGACTAGCGGGGGGGAATGAGCAGTTCTTC.

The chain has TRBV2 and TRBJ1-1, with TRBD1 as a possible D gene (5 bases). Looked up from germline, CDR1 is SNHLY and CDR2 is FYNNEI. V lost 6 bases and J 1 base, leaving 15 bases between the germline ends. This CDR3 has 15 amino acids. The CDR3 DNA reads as TGTGCCAGCAGCCAACAAGGACAACAGAACACTGAAGCTTTCTTT. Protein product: CASSQQGQQNTEAFF. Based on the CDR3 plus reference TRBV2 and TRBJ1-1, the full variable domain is EPEVTQTPSHQVTQMGQEVILRCVPISNHLYFYWYRQILGQKVEFLVSFYNNEISEKSEIFDDQFSVERPDGSNFTLKIRSTKLEDSAMYFCASSQQGQQNTEAFFGQGTRLTVV.

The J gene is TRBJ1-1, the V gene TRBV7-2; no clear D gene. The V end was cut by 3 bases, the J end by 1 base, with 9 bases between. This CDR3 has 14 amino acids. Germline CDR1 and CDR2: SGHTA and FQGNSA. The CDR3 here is CASSLGRQNTEAFF. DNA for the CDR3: TGTGCCAGCAGCTTGGGCCGACAGAACACTGAAGCTTTCTTT.

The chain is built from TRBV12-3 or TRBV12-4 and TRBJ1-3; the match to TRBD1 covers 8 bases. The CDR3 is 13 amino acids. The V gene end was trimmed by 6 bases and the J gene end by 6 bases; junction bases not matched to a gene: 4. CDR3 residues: CASRMGQENTIYF. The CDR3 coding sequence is TGTGCCAGCAGGATGGGACAGGAAAACACCATATATTTT.

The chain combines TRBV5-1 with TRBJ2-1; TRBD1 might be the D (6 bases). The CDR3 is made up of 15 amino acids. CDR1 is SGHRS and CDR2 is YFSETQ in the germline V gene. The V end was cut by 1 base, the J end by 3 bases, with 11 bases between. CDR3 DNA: TGCGCCAGCAGCTTGTCGGGGACACTCTACAATGAGCAGTTCTTC. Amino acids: CASSLSGTLYNEQFF.

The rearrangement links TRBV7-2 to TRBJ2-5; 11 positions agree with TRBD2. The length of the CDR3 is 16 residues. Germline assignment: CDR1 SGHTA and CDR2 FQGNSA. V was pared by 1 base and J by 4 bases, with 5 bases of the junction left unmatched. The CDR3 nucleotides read TGTGCCAGCAGCTTAGGGACTAGCGGGTGGGGAGAGACCCAGTACTTC. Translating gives CASSLGTSGWGETQYF.

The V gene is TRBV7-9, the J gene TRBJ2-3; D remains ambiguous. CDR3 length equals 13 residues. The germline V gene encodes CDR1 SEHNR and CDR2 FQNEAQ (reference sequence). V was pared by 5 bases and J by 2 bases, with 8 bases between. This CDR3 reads CASSEDNTDTQYF. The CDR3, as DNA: TGTGCCAGCAGCGAGGATAACACAGATACGCAGTATTTT.

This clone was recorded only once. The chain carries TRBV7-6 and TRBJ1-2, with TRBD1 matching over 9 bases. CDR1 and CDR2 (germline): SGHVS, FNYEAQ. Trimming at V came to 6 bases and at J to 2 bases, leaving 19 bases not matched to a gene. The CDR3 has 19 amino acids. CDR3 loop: CASSPPSGTGKMNNYGYTF. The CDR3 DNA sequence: TGTGCCAGCAGTCCCCCGTCCGGGACAGGGAAGATGAACAACTATGGCTACACCTTC.

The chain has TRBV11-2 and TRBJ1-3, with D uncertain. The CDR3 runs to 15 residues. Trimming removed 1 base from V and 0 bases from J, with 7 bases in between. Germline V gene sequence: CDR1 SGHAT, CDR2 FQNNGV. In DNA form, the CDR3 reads TGTGCCAGCAGCTTAGGGTCCTTCTCTGGAAACACCATATATTTT. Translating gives CASSLGSFSGNTIYF.

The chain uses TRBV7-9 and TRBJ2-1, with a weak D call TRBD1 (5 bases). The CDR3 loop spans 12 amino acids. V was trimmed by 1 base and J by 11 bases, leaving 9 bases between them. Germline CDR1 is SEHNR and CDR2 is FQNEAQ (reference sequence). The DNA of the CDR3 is TGTGCCAGCAGCTTAGTGTTGGACAAGCAGTTCTTC. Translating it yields CASSLVLDKQFF.

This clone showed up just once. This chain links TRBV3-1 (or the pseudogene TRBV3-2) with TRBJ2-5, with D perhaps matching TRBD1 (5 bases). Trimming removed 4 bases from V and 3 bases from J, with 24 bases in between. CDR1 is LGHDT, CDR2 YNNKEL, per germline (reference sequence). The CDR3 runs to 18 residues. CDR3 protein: CASSPTVPAGRKKETQYF. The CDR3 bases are TGTGCCAGCAGCCCGACAGTGCCAGCCGGCCGGAAGAAAGAGACCCAGTACTTC.

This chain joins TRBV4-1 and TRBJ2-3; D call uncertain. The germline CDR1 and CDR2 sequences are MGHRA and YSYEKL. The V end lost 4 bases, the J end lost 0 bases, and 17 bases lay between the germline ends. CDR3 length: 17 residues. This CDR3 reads CASSRSSGGASTDTQYF. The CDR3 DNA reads TGCGCCAGCAGCCGCTCATCGGGCGGAGCTAGCACAGATACGCAGTATTTT.

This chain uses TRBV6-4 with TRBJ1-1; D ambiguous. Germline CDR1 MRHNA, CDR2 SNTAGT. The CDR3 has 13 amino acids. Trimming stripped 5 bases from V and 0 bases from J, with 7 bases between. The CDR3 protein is CASSPGLNTEAFF. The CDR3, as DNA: TGTGCCAGCAGTCCCGGCCTGAACACTGAAGCTTTCTTT.

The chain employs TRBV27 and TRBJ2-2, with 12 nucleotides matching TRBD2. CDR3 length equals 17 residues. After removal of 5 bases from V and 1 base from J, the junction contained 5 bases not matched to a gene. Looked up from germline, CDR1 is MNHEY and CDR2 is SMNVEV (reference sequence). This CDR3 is CASSTVTSGGNTGELFF. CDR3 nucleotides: TGTGCCAGCAGTACCGTGACTAGCGGGGGGAACACCGGGGAGCTGTTTTTT.

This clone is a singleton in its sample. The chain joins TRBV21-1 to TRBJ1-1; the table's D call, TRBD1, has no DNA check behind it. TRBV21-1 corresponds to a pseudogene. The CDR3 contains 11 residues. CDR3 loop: CASSKQFEAFF. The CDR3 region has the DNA TGTGCCAGCAGCAAACAATTTGAAGCTTTCTTT.